Each of the 5 T cell receptor beta chains below was sequenced from the same sample in a study of cytomegalovirus exposure and HLA in healthy donors (dated by TCRdb to 2016 to 2017). Libraries were made using the immunoSEQ multiplex PCR assay. For the multiplex PCR, a mixture combining 60 forward primers for TCR Vbeta segments and 13 reverse primers for TCR Jbeta segments was used. TCRdb holds this immuneACCESS table with in-frame rearrangements only. Some clones are missing; in checked studies, unresolved V genes explain under half, and the rest has no known cause. Counted in this sample were approximately 100,000 clones; just over 70% of them appeared once. Together, the top ten hold roughly 0.79% of the sample. The sequencing sample was made of PBMCs. All receptors come from a boy under 18 in good health and CMV-seronegative.

This clone was observed a few times. The chain combines TRBV27 with TRBJ2-7; a possible D gene is TRBD2 (5 bases). The length of the CDR3 is 14 residues. V lost 2 bases and J 6 bases, leaving 14 bases between the germline ends. CDR1 and CDR2 (germline): MNHEY, SMNVEV (reference sequence). The CDR3 DNA sequence: TGTGCCAGCAGTTTAGAGGGCCCGGCAAGCGAGCAGTACTTC. Its translation: CASSLEGPASEQYF.

This chain uses TRBV5-1 with TRBJ1-1; D call uncertain. CDR1 SGHRS and CDR2 YFSETQ come from the germline V gene. This CDR3 contains 15 residues. Deletions cut 0 bases from V and 2 bases from J, with 11 bases between. CDR3 in amino acids: CASSLGSEQNTEAFF. For the CDR3, the DNA is TGCGCCAGCAGCTTGGGTTCCGAACAAAACACTGAAGCTTTCTTT.

The V and J genes are TRBV5-1 and TRBJ1-5; no definite D call. The germline V gene has CDR1 SGHRS and CDR2 YFSETQ. The length of the CDR3 is 14 residues. V lost 0 bases and J lost 7, with 11 bases in between. CDR3: CASSLETRRQPQHF. The CDR3, as DNA: TGCGCCAGCAGCTTGGAAACAAGGAGACAGCCCCAGCATTTT.

The CDR3 reads CAPWFGGLNEKLFF. Written as DNA, the CDR3 is TGTGCCCCCTGGTTTGGGGGGTTAAATGAAAAACTGTTTTTT. The rearrangement uses TRBV15 and TRBJ1-4, with D tentatively TRBD1 (5 bases). The CDR3 consists of 14 residues. The V end was cut by 11 bases, the J end by 5 bases, with 18 bases between. Germline V CDR1 and CDR2: LNHNV, YYDKDF (reference sequence). Full variable domain (missing parts from reference TRBV15 and TRBJ1-4): DAMVIQNPRYQVTQFGKPVTLSCSQTLNHNVMYWYQQKSSQAPKLLFHYYDKDFNNEADTPDNFQSRRPNTSFCFLDIRSPGLGDTAMYLCAPWFGGLNEKLFFGSGTQLSVL.

The chain joins TRBV4-3 to TRBJ1-2; D possibly corresponds to TRBD1 (5 bases). Germline CDR1 is LGHNA and CDR2 is YSLEER. This CDR3 region has 15 residues. V lost 0 bases, J lost 2 bases, and 10 bases lay in between. This CDR3 reads CASSQDWGSNYGYTF. In DNA, the CDR3 is TGCGCCAGCAGCCAAGATTGGGGCTCGAACTATGGCTACACCTTC.